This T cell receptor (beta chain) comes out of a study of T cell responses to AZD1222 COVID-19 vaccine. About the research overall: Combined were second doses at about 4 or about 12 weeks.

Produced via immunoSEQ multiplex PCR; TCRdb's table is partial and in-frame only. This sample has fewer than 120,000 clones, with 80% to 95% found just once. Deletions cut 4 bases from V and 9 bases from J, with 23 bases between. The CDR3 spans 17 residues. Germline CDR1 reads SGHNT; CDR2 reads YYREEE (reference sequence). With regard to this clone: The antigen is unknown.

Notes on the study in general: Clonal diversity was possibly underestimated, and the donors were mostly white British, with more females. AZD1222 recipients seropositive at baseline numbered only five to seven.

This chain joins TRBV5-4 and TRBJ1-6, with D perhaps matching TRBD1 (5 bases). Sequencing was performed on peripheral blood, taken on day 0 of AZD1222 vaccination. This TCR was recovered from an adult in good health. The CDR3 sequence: CASSLSINQGSASPLHF. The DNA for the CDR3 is TGTGCCAGCAGCCTCAGTATAAATCAGGGTTCGGCTTCACCCCTCCACTTT.